Sequencing of this TCR beta chain was carried out in a study of regulatory T cells in long-lasting Graves disease. According to the study, TCR beta libraries were built with iRepertoire HTBI primers and CDR3-region Arm-PCR. As originally analysed: Samples revealed 50 to 75 TRBV and over 12 TRBJ segments. Each CDR3 protein gets one entry after TCRdb re-called the multiplex PCR reads with MiXCR. It is TCRdb's table, rather than the study itself, that gives the V and J calls and clone size. Of fewer than 350,000 distinct CDR3 sequences detected, about 18% appear once; the ten largest clones hold roughly 40%. The time point denotes: newly diagnosed GD, antithyroid drugs for less than 3 months. With RNA extracted from PBMCs as input, the TCR library was made. At least ten counts were recorded for this clonotype. Germline lookup yields CDR1 KGHSH and CDR2 LQKENI. Trimming removed 2 bases at V and 6 bases at J, with 17 bases between. The CDR3 is 16 residues long.

This sequence originates from a female donor with Graves disease. This rearrangement joins TRBV18 to TRBJ2-1; D possibly corresponds to TRBD1 (5 bases). Sequenced here: peripheral blood mononuclear cells (PBMCs), sampled at new diagnosis, from a patient treated with antithyroid drugs. CDR3 in DNA: TGTGCCAGCTCACCAGGGGCAAGTGGGATCGGCAATGAGCAGTTCTTC. Translation gives CASSPGASGIGNEQFF.